This T cell receptor (beta chain) was obtained from a study of cytomegalovirus exposure and HLA in healthy donors. General study findings and limits: It was about 150 TCR beta chains that were listed as cytomegalovirus-associated. TCR sequences were mostly rare, though some public TCRs occurred in many donors. Reportedly, cytomegalovirus status was diagnosed with high sensitivity and specificity.

Germline V gene sequence: CDR1 SNHLY, CDR2 FYNNEI. Trimming left V 6 bases short and J 4 bases short, with 12 bases between. This CDR3 is 14 amino acids long. As for this clone: Its matching antigen is unknown.

Generated by immunoSEQ multiplex PCR, the TCRdb table keeps only in-frame clones and is missing some. The sample records about 130,000 clones, over 80% being singletons. The clonotype was recovered from a woman in her 30s in good health and CMV-seropositive. Sequencing was performed on PBMCs. The chain is built from TRBV2 and TRBJ2-2, with D perhaps matching TRBD1 (5 bases). The chain's CDR3 is CASRGPKSTGELFF. In nucleotides, the CDR3 is TGTGCCAGCAGGGGGCCTAAGAGCACCGGGGAGCTGTTTTTT.